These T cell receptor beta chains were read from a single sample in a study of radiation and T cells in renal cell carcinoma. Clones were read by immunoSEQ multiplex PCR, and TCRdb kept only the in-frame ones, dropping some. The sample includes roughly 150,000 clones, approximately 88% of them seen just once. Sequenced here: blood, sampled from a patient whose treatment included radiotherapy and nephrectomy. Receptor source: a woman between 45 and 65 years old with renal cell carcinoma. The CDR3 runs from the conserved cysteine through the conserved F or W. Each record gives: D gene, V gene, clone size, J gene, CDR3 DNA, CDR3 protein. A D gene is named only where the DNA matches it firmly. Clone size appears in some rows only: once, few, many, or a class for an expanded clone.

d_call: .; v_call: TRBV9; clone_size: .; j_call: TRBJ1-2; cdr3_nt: TGTGCCAGCAGCGCCCGGGACCGGTACTATGGCTACACCTTC; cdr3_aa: CASSARDRYYGYTF
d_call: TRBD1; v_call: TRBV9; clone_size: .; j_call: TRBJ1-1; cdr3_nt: TGTGCCAGCAGCAGACAGGGGGCCGGTACTGAAGCTTTCTTT; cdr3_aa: CASSRQGAGTEAFF
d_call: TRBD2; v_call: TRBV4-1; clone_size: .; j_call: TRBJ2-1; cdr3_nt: TGCGCCAGCAGCCCAAGTAAGGCGGGGGGGTACTACAATGAGCAGTTCTTC; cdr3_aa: CASSPSKAGGYYNEQFF
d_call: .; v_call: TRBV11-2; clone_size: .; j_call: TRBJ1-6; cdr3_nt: TGTGCCAGCAGCTTAGTCAGTAATTATAATTCACCCCTCCACTTT; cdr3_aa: CASSLVSNYNSPLHF
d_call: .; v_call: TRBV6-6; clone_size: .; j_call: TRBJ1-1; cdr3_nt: TGTGCCAGTTGTGGTACGAACACTGAAGCTTTCTTT; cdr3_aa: CASCGTNTEAFF
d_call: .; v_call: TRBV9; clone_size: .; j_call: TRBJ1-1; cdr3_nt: TGTGCCAGCAGCTTCCTCCCTGACGCCCTTAACACTGAAGCTTTCTTT; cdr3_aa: CASSFLPDALNTEAFF
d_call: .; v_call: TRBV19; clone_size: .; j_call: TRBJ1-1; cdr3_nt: TGTGCCAGTAATCTCCGGGAGGGAAATATCGCTGAAGCTTTCTTT; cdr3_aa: CASNLREGNIAEAFF
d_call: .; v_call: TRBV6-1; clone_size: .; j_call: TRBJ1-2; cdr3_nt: TGTGCCAGCAGCCCGACAGTTTATGGCTACACCTTC; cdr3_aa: CASSPTVYGYTF
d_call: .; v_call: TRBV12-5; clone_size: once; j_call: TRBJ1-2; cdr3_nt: TGTGCTAGTGGTTTGTACGCCGGACGCTCCTATGGCTACACCTTC; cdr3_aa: CASGLYAGRSYGYTF
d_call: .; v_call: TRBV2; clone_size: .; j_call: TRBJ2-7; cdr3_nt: TGTGCCAGCAGAAGGGGGGGGGTCCCGGGCGAGCAGTACTTC; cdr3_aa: CASRRGGVPGEQYF
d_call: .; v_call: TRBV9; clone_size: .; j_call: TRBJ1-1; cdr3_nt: TGTGCCAGCAGCGGCGGGGGGGACACTGAAGCTTTCTTT; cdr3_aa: CASSGGGDTEAFF
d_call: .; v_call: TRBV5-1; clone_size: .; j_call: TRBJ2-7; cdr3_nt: TGCGCCAGCAGCTTGTCGGCAGGAGGGGCCTACGAGCAGTACTTC; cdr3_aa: CASSLSAGGAYEQYF